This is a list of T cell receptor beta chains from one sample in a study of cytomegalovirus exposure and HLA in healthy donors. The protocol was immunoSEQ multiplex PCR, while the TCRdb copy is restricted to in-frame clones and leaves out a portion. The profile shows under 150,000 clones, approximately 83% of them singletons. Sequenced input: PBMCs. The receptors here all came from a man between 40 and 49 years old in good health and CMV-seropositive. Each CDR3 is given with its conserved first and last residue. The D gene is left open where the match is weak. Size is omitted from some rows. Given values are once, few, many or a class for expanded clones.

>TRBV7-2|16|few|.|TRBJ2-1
CASSLMRYPSYNEQFF
TGTGCCAGCAGCTTAATGCGCTACCCCTCCTACAATGAGCAGTTCTTC
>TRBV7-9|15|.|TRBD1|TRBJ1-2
CASSPYPTGALGYTF
TGTGCCAGCAGCCCCTACCCCACAGGGGCGCTCGGCTACACCTTC
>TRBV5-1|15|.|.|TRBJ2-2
CASSLGTSNTGELFF
TGCGCCAGCAGCTTGGGCACTTCTAACACCGGGGAGCTGTTTTTT
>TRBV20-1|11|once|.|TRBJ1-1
CSARSVAEAFF
TGCAGTGCTAGGTCCGTCGCTGAAGCTTTCTTT
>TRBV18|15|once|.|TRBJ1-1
CASSPLEGWETEAFF
TGTGCCAGCTCACCACTCGAGGGATGGGAGACTGAAGCTTTCTTT
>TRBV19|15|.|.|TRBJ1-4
CATGRQAGLEEKLFF
TGTGCCACCGGAAGGCAGGCGGGACTGGAGGAAAAACTGTTTTTT
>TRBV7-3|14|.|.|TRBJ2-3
CASSLGLSTDTQYF
TGTGCCAGCAGCTTAGGACTAAGCACAGATACGCAGTATTTT
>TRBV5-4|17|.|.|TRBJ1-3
CASSLGGGLTAGNTIYF
TGTGCCAGCAGCTTGGGCGGGGGCCTTACGGCTGGAAACACCATATATTTT
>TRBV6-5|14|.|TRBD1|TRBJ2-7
CASSFSDRGREQYF
TGTGCCAGCAGTTTCTCGGACAGGGGTCGGGAGCAGTACTTC
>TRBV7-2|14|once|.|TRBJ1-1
CASSLAFAVWEAFF
TGTGCCAGCAGCTTAGCCTTCGCGGTGTGGGAAGCTTTCTTT
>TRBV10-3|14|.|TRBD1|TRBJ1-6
CAIATGGYNSPLHF
TGTGCCATTGCGACAGGGGGCTATAATTCACCCCTCCACTTT
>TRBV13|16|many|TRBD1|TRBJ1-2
CASSPPTTGANYGYTF
TGTGCCAGCAGTCCGCCAACAACAGGGGCTAACTATGGCTACACCTTC
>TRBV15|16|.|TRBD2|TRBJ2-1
CATSRDLAGGPSEQFF
TGTGCCACCAGCAGAGATTTAGCGGGAGGGCCGAGTGAGCAGTTCTTC
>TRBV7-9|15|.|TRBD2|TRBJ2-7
CASSQTGGPNYEQYF
TGTGCCAGCAGCCAGACGGGGGGGCCCAACTACGAGCAGTACTTC